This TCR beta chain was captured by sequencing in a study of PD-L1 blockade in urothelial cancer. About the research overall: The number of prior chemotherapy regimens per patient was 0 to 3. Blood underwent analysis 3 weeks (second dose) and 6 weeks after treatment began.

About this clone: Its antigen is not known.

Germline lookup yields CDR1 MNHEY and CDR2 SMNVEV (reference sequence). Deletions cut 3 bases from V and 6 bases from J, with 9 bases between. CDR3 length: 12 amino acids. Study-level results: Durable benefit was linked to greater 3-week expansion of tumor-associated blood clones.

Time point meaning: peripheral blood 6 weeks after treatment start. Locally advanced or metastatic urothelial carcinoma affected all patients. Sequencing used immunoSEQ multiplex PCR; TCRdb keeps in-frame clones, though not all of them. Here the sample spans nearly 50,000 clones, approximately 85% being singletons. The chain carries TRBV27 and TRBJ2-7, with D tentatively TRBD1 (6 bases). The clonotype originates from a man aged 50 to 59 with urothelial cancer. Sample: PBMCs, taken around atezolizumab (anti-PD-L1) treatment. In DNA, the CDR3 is TGTGCCAGCAGTTTGGGGGCAGGCGAGCAGTACTTC. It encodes CASSLGAGEQYF.